The 26 T cell receptor beta chains in this list originate from one sample, sequenced in a study of blood T cell repertoires in COVID-19. Here immunoSEQ multiplex PCR was the method, and the copy in TCRdb shows in-frame clones only, minus some. This repertoire shows 250,000 or so clones, roughly 87% found once; its top ten account for 11%. Material for sequencing was PBMCs or T cells enriched from blood (not recorded which). Receptor source: a man younger than 45 who had recovered from COVID-19.

This clone was found once. The J gene is TRBJ2-5, the V gene TRBV24-1; D possibly corresponds to TRBD1 (6 bases). The V gene's germline CDR1 is KGHDR and CDR2 SFDVKD. The V end lost 9 bases, the J end lost 3 bases, and 19 bases lay between the germline ends. The CDR3 is made up of 15 amino acids. The CDR3 is CATGIRTAIKETQYF. CDR3 sequence (DNA): TGTGCCACCGGGATTCGGACAGCTATTAAAGAGACCCAGTACTTC.

The chain couples TRBV28 to TRBJ1-2; the D gene is possibly TRBD1 (6 bases). Between the trimmed V and J ends, which lost 5 bases and 4 bases, there was a span of 11 bases. CDR1 MDHEN and CDR2 SYDVKM come from the germline V gene. This CDR3 is 13 amino acids long. CDR3 sequence reads: CASSPTGIYGYTF. DNA of the CDR3: TGTGCCAGCAGTCCGACAGGAATCTATGGCTACACCTTC.

The rearrangement links TRBV29-1 to TRBJ2-1, with TRBD2 matching over 10 bases. J was trimmed by 9 bases and V by 7 bases; bases with no gene match: 9. The CDR3 consists of 13 residues. Germline values: CDR1 SQVTM, CDR2 ANQGSEA. The CDR3 sequence is CSGTSGKAREQFF. CDR3 nucleotides: TGCAGCGGAACTAGCGGGAAGGCGCGTGAGCAGTTCTTC.

The chain employs TRBV4-2 and TRBJ1-1; 7 nucleotides agree with TRBD1. V shed 5 bases and J 7 bases; nucleotides not matched to a gene: 10. CDR1 is LGHNA, CDR2 YNFKEQ, per germline. The CDR3 extends over 14 amino acids. The CDR3 here is CASSSDAGGIEAFF. CDR3 in DNA: TGTGCCAGCAGCTCCGATGCAGGGGGTATTGAAGCTTTCTTT.

The rearrangement uses TRBV27 and TRBJ2-6; TRBD1 might be the D (5 bases). Germline CDR1 is MNHEY and CDR2 is SMNVEV (reference sequence). This CDR3 is 16 amino acids long. V was trimmed by 6 bases and J by 0 bases, leaving 12 bases between them. For the CDR3, the DNA is TGTGCCAGCAGGCTAGGGGATAGCTCTGGGGCCAACGTCCTGACTTTC. It specifies CASRLGDSSGANVLTF.

This sequence joins TRBV19 and TRBJ2-2, with TRBD1 as a possible D gene (5 bases). Looked up from germline, CDR1 is LNHDA and CDR2 is SQIVND (reference sequence). V was shortened by 5 bases and J by 3 bases, with 16 bases between the two germline ends. This CDR3 contains 16 residues. This CDR3 is CASSLLTAGHTGELFF. Written as DNA, the CDR3 is TGTGCCAGTAGTCTCCTGACAGCCGGGCACACCGGGGAGCTGTTTTTT.

The rearrangement uses TRBV4-3 and TRBJ2-2, with 7 bases aligning to TRBD1. This CDR3 has 16 residues. V shed 2 bases and J 5 bases; nucleotides not matched to a gene: 8. Germline V CDR1 and CDR2: LGHNA, YSLEER. Here the CDR3 reads CASSQSKGAVTGELFF. DNA for the CDR3: TGCGCCAGCAGCCAATCTAAGGGGGCGGTTACCGGGGAGCTGTTTTTT.

The chain combines TRBV7-6 with TRBJ2-5; D possibly corresponds to TRBD2 (5 bases). This CDR3 has 12 amino acids. The V and J ends lost 5 bases and 5 bases respectively, with 9 bases between them. The germline gives CDR1 SGHVS, CDR2 FNYEAQ. The CDR3 DNA sequence: TGTGCCAGCAGCCAGCGCGGGGAGACCCAGTACTTC. It specifies CASSQRGETQYF.

This clone appeared once. CDR3 sequence: CATQGNGTPLHF. The CDR3 bases are TGTGCCACACAGGGTAACGGAACACCCCTCCACTTT. The V call is TRBV12-3 or TRBV12-4, the J call TRBJ1-6; D is perhaps TRBD1 (6 bases). The CDR3 is made up of 12 amino acids. V shed 10 bases and J shed 11 bases, with 15 bases lying between them.

This rearrangement joins TRBV2 to TRBJ1-1; a weak D match, TRBD1 (6 bases). Trimming stripped 5 bases from V and 4 bases from J, with 20 bases between. CDR3 length: 16 amino acids. Germline loops: CDR1 SNHLY, CDR2 FYNNEI. CDR3 nucleotides: TGTGCCAGCAGTCCCCTTAGAGACAGGACGGGCACTGAAGCTTTCTTT. Its translation: CASSPLRDRTGTEAFF. The variable domain in full, with the rest retrieved from reference TRBV2 and TRBJ1-1, is EPEVTQTPSHQVTQMGQEVILRCVPISNHLYFYWYRQILGQKVEFLVSFYNNEISEKSEIFDDQFSVERPDGSNFTLKIRSTKLEDSAMYFCASSPLRDRTGTEAFFGQGTRLTVV.

V usage is TRBV5-6 and J usage is TRBJ1-2; 9 bases fit TRBD1. This CDR3 is built from 15 residues. With 2 bases clipped from V and 2 bases from J, the junction kept 4 bases outside the gene matches. Germline V CDR1 and CDR2: SGHDT, YYEEEE. The CDR3 bases are TGTGCCAGCAGCTTTAGGGACAGGGAAAACTATGGCTACACCTTC. This sequence encodes CASSFRDRENYGYTF.

The chain carries TRBV18 and TRBJ1-1; 7 nucleotides line up with TRBD1. Trimming took 3 bases from V and 1 from J; bases not matched to a gene: 11. Germline CDR1 KGHSH, CDR2 LQKENI. This CDR3 has 17 amino acids. In nucleotides, the CDR3 is TGTGCCAGCTCACCTCCCCACCTCCGACAGGGGAACACTGAAGCTTTCTTT. This translates into CASSPPHLRQGNTEAFF.

The genes are TRBV19 and TRBJ2-5, with D unclear. Germline CDR1 and CDR2: LNHDA and SQIVND (reference sequence). Trimming stripped 4 bases from V and 4 bases from J, with 10 bases between. There are 13 residues in the CDR3. The CDR3: CASSNIQPETQYF. CDR3 coding DNA: TGTGCCAGTAGTAATATACAGCCAGAGACCCAGTACTTC.

This chain connects TRBV2 to TRBJ1-5, with D possibly TRBD1 on 6 matching bases. V dropped 3 bases and J dropped 1 base, with 19 bases sitting between them. CDR1 SNHLY and CDR2 FYNNEI come from the germline V gene. CDR3 length: 18 amino acids. CDR3 bases: TGTGCCAGCAGTGATTTCCAGGACAGCGAAGACAGCAATCAGCCCCAGCATTTT. It translates to CASSDFQDSEDSNQPQHF.

This clone is a singleton in its sample. The J gene is TRBJ1-3, the V gene TRBV7-2, with D perhaps matching TRBD1 (5 bases). CDR1 and CDR2 from the germline V gene are SGHTA and FQGNSA. The length of the CDR3 is 14 residues. V lost 5 bases and J 3 bases, leaving 11 bases between the germline ends. CDR3 nucleotides: TGTGCCAGCAGCCCCCGGGGGGATGGAAACACCATATATTTT. It specifies CASSPRGDGNTIYF.

V and J are TRBV19 and TRBJ2-7, with D perhaps matching TRBD1 (5 bases). There are 14 residues in the CDR3. V lost 3 bases and J lost 1, with 10 bases in between. Germline V lookup: CDR1 LNHDA, CDR2 SQIVND (reference sequence). This chain's CDR3 is CASSIGHSSYEQYF. The CDR3 DNA reads TGTGCCAGTAGTATCGGACACTCGTCCTACGAGCAGTACTTC.

V usage is TRBV20-1 and J usage is TRBJ1-2, with D unclear. CDR3 length: 12 residues. The germline CDR1 and CDR2 sequences are DFQATT and SNEGSKA (reference sequence). V was cut by 3 bases and J by 5 bases, with 10 bases left in between. The CDR3 loop reads CSASESGYGYTF. DNA of the CDR3: TGCAGTGCTAGTGAGTCAGGTTATGGCTACACCTTC.

The count of this clone is one. The chain is built from TRBV7-2 and TRBJ1-4; D might be TRBD1 (5 bases). Trimming removed 4 bases at V and 8 bases at J, with 17 bases between. The CDR3 has 15 residues. Germline CDR1 SGHTA, CDR2 FQGNSA. The CDR3 here is CASSSRPGSREKLFF. In nucleotides, the CDR3 is TGTGCCAGCAGCTCCCGTCCAGGGTCGAGGGAAAAACTGTTTTTT.

The CDR3: CASSPGLAGTYEQYF. CDR3 coding DNA: TGTGCCAGCAGCCCGGGACTAGCGGGAACCTACGAGCAGTACTTC. The genes are TRBV7-9 and TRBJ2-7, with 13 bases lining up with TRBD2. The germline V gene has CDR1 SEHNR and CDR2 FQNEAQ (reference sequence). With V trimmed by 5 bases and J by 2 bases, 3 bases remained unmatched. The CDR3 contains 15 residues.

The J gene is TRBJ2-2, the V gene TRBV4-2, with D perhaps TRBD2 (5 bases). This CDR3 has 16 amino acids. Germline CDR1 reads LGHNA; CDR2 reads YNFKEQ. V lost 1 base and J lost 7, with 16 bases in between. In DNA, the CDR3 is TGTGCCAGCAGCCAAGTAGGACGCGGTGGAGGCGGGGAGCTGTTTTTT. Translated: CASSQVGRGGGGELFF.

This chain connects TRBV27 to TRBJ1-4, with TRBD1 matching 7 bases. V shed 8 bases, J shed 8 bases, and the junction held 14 bases outside the gene matches. Germline CDR1 reads MNHEY; CDR2 reads SMNVEV (reference sequence). The length of the CDR3 is 15 residues. The CDR3 reads CASGPQPGRGEKLFF. CDR3 nucleotides: TGTGCCAGCGGACCACAACCTGGCAGGGGGGAAAAACTGTTTTTT.

CDR3 in DNA: TGTGCCAGCAGCCGGGGCTTAGCGCGGGGGGGCGGTGTTGATGAGCAGTTCTTC. Encoded protein: CASSRGLARGGGVDEQFF. The chain couples TRBV3-1 (or the pseudogene TRBV3-2) to TRBJ2-1; 9 bases are shared with TRBD2. Germline V gene lookup returns CDR1 LGHDT and CDR2 YNNKEL (reference sequence). This CDR3 spans 18 amino acids. The V and J ends lost 4 bases and 8 bases, in that order; junction bases with no gene match: 18.

This chain links TRBV5-4 with TRBJ2-7; possible D gene TRBD2, 6 bases. The CDR3 runs to 15 residues. Trimming shortened V by 1 base and J by 4 bases, and 15 bases separated the two germline ends. Looked up from germline, CDR1 is SGHNT and CDR2 is YYREEE (reference sequence). CDR3 region: CASSLFGGVLYEQYF. CDR3 nucleotide sequence: TGTGCCAGCAGCTTGTTCGGCGGGGTTTTATACGAGCAGTACTTC.

The V and J genes are TRBV4-2 and TRBJ2-1; 8 bases are shared with TRBD2. Germline V gives CDR1 LGHNA, CDR2 YNFKEQ. With 1 base clipped from V and 2 bases from J, the junction kept 7 bases outside the gene matches. There are 17 residues in the CDR3. CDR3 sequence: CASSQVSSGGPYNEQFF. Here the CDR3 DNA reads TGTGCCAGCAGCCAAGTATCAAGCGGGGGCCCCTACAATGAGCAGTTCTTC.

This clone was observed a handful of times. The chain links TRBV7-9 to TRBJ2-1, with 11 bases matching TRBD1. CDR3 length equals 16 residues. Germline CDR1 SEHNR, CDR2 FQNEAQ (reference sequence). The J segment lost 9 bases and the V segment lost 5 bases, leaving 12 bases of the junction unmatched. CDR3 coding DNA: TGTGCCAGCAGCACCTCCGGGACAGGGGGTAGAGGTGAGCAGTTCTTC. Protein product: CASSTSGTGGRGEQFF.

The genes are TRBV7-6 and TRBJ2-5; no clear D gene. The CDR3 has 16 residues. Germline CDR1 is SGHVS and CDR2 is FNYEAQ. The ends were cut back, 1 base at V and 4 bases at J, with 16 bases in the middle. The CDR3 DNA sequence: TGTGCCAGCAGCTTAGTCCCGCCTAGTTTGGTAGAGACCCAGTACTTC. This translates into CASSLVPPSLVETQYF.